This TCR beta chain was retrieved from a study of T cells in localized non-small cell lung cancer (dated by TCRdb to 2020 to 2021). A note on the overall study: T cell repertoires of about 230 early-stage NSCLC patients were analyzed, with tumors being compared against uninvolved tumor-adjacent lungs. NSCLC patients had a mean age of around 61 years, and around 140 were male and around 110 female. The cohort comprised roughly 230 treatment-naïve NSCLC patients with resected, localized lung tumors.

At diagnosis, tumor, uninvolved tumor-adjacent lung and peripheral blood were collected and then preserved as a mix of FFPE and fresh-frozen material. For TCR repertoire profiling, blood samples were analyzed in the form of peripheral blood mononuclear cells. TCR beta CDR3 regions were sequenced from DNA using the immunoSEQ Assay. From the authors' description of their analysis: To compute T cell density, TCR beta template counts were normalized to usable DNA, which was estimated by amplifying housekeeping genes. The preseqR package was used to estimate richness by extrapolating to 400,000 templates for PBMC samples and to 120,000 templates for tissue samples. Clonality was defined as one minus Pielou's evenness. Tissue-enriched TCRs were identified through differential abundance testing performed on productive amino-acid clonotypes, with a minimum total count of 5 and an alpha of 0.1. The Jaccard Index and the Morisita Overlap Index were used to quantify repertoire overlap between compartments. GLIPH grouped TCR beta CDR3s together with public tetramer-defined viral CDR3s, and a viral motif had to include at least three viral sequences and show V-gene enrichment. This is the immuneACCESS table as TCRdb keeps it, with only in-frame sequences that have V and J called. A part of the clones is gone; compared with another copy, unresolved V genes explain less than half, and the rest is unexplained. The V and J calls and the clone size are those of that table, but D and trimming were determined from the DNA. This sample is represented by 70,000 to 75,000 clones; approximately 84% of them were singletons. The top ten constitute about 1.5% of the sample.

The germline V gene yields MDHEN for CDR1 and SYDVKM for CDR2. Counted from cysteine to phenylalanine, this CDR3 has 14 amino acids. Only the CDR3 DNA stays, 42 bases, in frame from base 1. V was cut back by 7 bases and J by 3 bases, leaving a gap of 16 bases between them. Turning to this clone: The antigen it recognizes is unknown. No base qualities exist here, and no much larger clone lies one base off it.

Overall study results and their limits: Because of the exploratory design, TCR variables were selected using unadjusted p-values without false-discovery rate correction. Multi-region tumor sequencing was not performed, so intratumor heterogeneity could not be excluded. Uninvolved tumor-adjacent lung showed the highest T cell clonality, higher than tumor, which suggests more focused antigenic responses in the adjacent lung. Longer overall survival was associated with higher blood T cell density, whereas shorter survival was associated with higher adjacent-lung clonality. A median of roughly 60 of the top 100 tumor clones were detected in paired uninvolved adjacent lung, and 28 of these tumor clones were also found among the top 100 clones of the paired uninvolved adjacent lung.

The chain uses TRBV28 and TRBJ2-7; matching of 5 bases hints at TRBD2 as the D gene. The sample here was peripheral blood, taken before any cancer treatment. The clonotype originates from an older female donor with stage I lung adenocarcinoma. The CDR3 amino acid sequence is: CASTPRTDRYEQYF. Here is the DNA: TGTGCCAGCACCCCGAGGACTGACCGCTACGAGCAGTACTTC.